The clone carrying this TCR beta chain was picked up many times. Its matching antigen is unknown. Germline V gene lookup returns CDR1 SNHLY and CDR2 FYNNEI. The CDR3 is 15 residues long. With 2 bases removed from V and 3 bases from J, the gap between germline ends came to 11 bases. Amplification of TCR beta CDR3 regions was performed using RNA transcripts as template. The HTBI set primed first-round TCR CDR3 RT-PCR. TCRdb processed the multiplex PCR reads anew with MiXCR; each CDR3 protein has one entry. Here the sample spans roughly 660,000 distinct CDR3 sequences, 15% to 20% being singletons. The data are from a study of T cells in Graves' hyperthyroidism and ophthalmopathy. Study-level findings and limits: The blood repertoire included most of the expanded thyroid clonotypes above 0.001.

The hyperthyroidism patients had all been newly diagnosed, and their disease duration was under 2 months. Their ages ranged from 18 to 65 years. Investigators excluded patients with uncontrolled infection, other autoimmune disease, pregnancy or lactation. The PBMCs were sourced from fresh peripheral blood (around 10 ml). The chain employs TRBV2 and TRBJ1-5; TRBD1 might be the D (5 bases). This receptor was obtained from a man between 50 and 59 years old with Graves' hyperthyroidism. The specimen was blood. CDR3 region: CASSEQGILNQPQHF. The CDR3, as DNA: TGTGCCAGCAGTGAACAGGGTATTCTCAATCAGCCCCAGCATTTT.